The TCR beta chain described here comes from a study of blood T cell repertoires in COVID-19. Study summary: Whether acute or convalescent, the COVID-19 samples came from the United States, Italy and Spain.

Profiled with immunoSEQ multiplex PCR; TCRdb holds only in-frame clones, not every one. The sample comprises 160,000 or so clones, about nine tenths of which are singletons, and around 17% rests with the top ten. In this sample, this clone turned up once. J was trimmed by 1 base and V by 0 bases; bases with no gene match: 7. CDR3 length: 17 residues. Germline lookup yields CDR1 SGHTA and CDR2 FQGNSA. The origin of this receptor is a man aged 60-69 years with active or convalescent COVID-19. The specimen sequenced was peripheral blood. The chain has TRBV7-2 and TRBJ2-3, with 7 bases that match TRBD1. The CDR3: CASSLASGGYGTDTQYF. The CDR3 DNA is TGTGCCAGCAGCTTAGCCTCAGGGGGATACGGCACAGATACGCAGTATTTT.